This TCR beta chain emerged from a study of T cell repertoires in cytomegalovirus infection. Across the study: Well-studied HLA-B-restricted epitopes and recently identified HLA-C-restricted epitopes of CMV were both used in the study. Carrying CMV and the relevant HLA type showed in public TCR beta signatures. Notes on the study in general: The response measured ex vivo was dominated by TCR beta clonotypes (HLA-C-restricted and CMV-specific). Cumulated frequencies of public TCR beta families served to identify carriers of CMV plus the relevant HLA.

Trimming removed 6 bases from V and 7 bases from J; junction bases left unmatched: 6. The CDR3 extends over 13 amino acids. In regard to this clonotype: The antigen remains undetermined.

TCRdb recomputed calls from the reads with MiXCR, one row per CDR3 protein. The sample has 680,000 or so distinct CDR3 sequences, around 31% seen once. This material consisted of cultured PBMCs, taken from culture after CMV antigen stimulation. The chain recombines TRBV12-3 or TRBV12-4 with TRBJ1-2; TRBD1 aligns across 9 bases. This receptor was taken from a human donor in good health (CMV status not recorded). Some clones in this sample may be carry-over from other donors' samples. CDR3 sequence reads: CASSTRDRAGYTF. In DNA form, the CDR3 reads TGTGCCAGCAGCACCCGGGACAGGGCTGGCTACACCTTC.